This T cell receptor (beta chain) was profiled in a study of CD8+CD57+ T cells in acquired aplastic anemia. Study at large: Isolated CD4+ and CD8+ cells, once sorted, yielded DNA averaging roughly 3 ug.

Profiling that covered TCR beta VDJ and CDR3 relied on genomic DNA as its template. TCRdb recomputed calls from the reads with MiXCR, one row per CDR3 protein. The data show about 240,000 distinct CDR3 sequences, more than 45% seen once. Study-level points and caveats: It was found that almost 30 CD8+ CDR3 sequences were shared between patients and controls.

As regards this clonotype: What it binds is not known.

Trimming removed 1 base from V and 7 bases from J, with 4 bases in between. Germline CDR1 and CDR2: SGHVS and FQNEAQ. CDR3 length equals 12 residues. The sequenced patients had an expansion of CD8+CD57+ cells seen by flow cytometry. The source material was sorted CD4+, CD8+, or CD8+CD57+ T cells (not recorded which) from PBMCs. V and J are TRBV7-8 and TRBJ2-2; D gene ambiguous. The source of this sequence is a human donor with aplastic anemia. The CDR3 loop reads CASSLDLGELFF. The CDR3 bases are TGTGCCAGCAGCTTAGACCTCGGGGAGCTGTTTTTT. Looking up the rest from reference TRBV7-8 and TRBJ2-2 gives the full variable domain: GAGVSQSPRYKVAKRGQDVALRCDPISGHVSLFWYQQALGQGPEFLTYFQNEAQLDKSGLPSDRFFAERPEGSVSTLKIQRTQQEDSAVYLCASSLDLGELFFGEGSRLTVL.